These 14 T cell receptor beta chains share one sample of origin, sequenced in a study of blood T cell repertoires in COVID-19. Sequencing used immunoSEQ multiplex PCR; TCRdb keeps in-frame clones, though not all of them. Among fewer than 350,000 clones listed, approximately 90% were seen once. The sequenced sample consisted of peripheral blood. The receptors come from a woman aged 30 to 39 with COVID-19, enrolled during active disease.

The genes are TRBV15 and TRBJ2-7, with 7 bases lining up with TRBD1. Germline V gene lookup returns CDR1 LNHNV and CDR2 YYDKDF (reference sequence). J was trimmed by 1 base and V by 1 base; bases with no gene match: 4. CDR3 size: 15 residues. CDR3 sequence: CATSRGPRGSYEQYF. In nucleotides, the CDR3 is TGTGCCACCAGCAGAGGTCCCAGGGGGTCCTACGAGCAGTACTTC. The full variable domain, in which reference TRBV15 and TRBJ2-7 provide the parts outside the CDR3, is DAMVIQNPRYQVTQFGKPVTLSCSQTLNHNVMYWYQQKSSQAPKLLFHYYDKDFNNEADTPDNFQSRRPNTSFCFLDIRSPGLGDTAMYLCATSRGPRGSYEQYFGPGTRLTVT.

The chain is built from TRBV11-3 and TRBJ1-1, with no clear D. The CDR3 extends over 14 amino acids. V lost 5 bases, J lost 4 bases, and 14 bases lay in between. The germline V gene encodes CDR1 SGHNT and CDR2 YENEEA. The CDR3 nucleotides are TGTGCCAGCAGCACCGGGTTGCTGGCCACTGAAGCTTTCTTT. This encodes CASSTGLLATEAFF.

The chain is built from TRBV4-2 and TRBJ2-2; 11 bases match TRBD2. CDR3 length: 20 residues. Per germline, CDR1 LGHNA and CDR2 YNFKEQ. The V gene end was trimmed by 4 bases and the J gene end by 1 base; junction bases not matched to a gene: 14. The CDR3 sequence: CASSPNVGLAGGLNTGELFF. Here the CDR3 DNA reads TGTGCCAGCAGCCCGAATGTGGGGCTAGCGGGAGGACTGAACACCGGGGAGCTGTTTTTT.

The V call is TRBV14, the J call TRBJ2-7, with 10 positions matching TRBD1. The length of the CDR3 is 17 residues. Germline assignment: CDR1 SGHDN and CDR2 FVKESK. The V gene end was trimmed by 4 bases and the J gene end by 5 bases; junction bases not matched to a gene: 14. In nucleotides, the CDR3 is TGTGCCAGCAGCCCGAGGGGGAGCGACAGGGGGCGCGACGAGCAGTACTTC. Its protein product is CASSPRGSDRGRDEQYF. The variable domain in full, completed from reference TRBV14 and TRBJ2-7, reads EAGVTQFPSHSVIEKGQTVTLRCDPISGHDNLYWYRRVMGKEIKFLLHFVKESKQDESGMPNNRFLAERTGGTYSTLKVQPAELEDSGVYFCASSPRGSDRGRDEQYFGPGTRLTVT.

V is TRBV24-1 and J is TRBJ1-2; 9 bases are shared with TRBD1. This CDR3 spans 14 amino acids. V lost 3 bases and J lost 8; bases outside the gene matches: 6. Germline V gives CDR1 KGHDR, CDR2 SFDVKD. CDR3 DNA: TGTGCCACCAGTGATCTGGGACAGGGTCACGGCTACACCTTC. Encoded protein: CATSDLGQGHGYTF.

The chain has TRBV6-6 and TRBJ2-2, with D unclear. Looked up from germline, CDR1 is MNHNY and CDR2 is SVGAGI (reference sequence). The CDR3 consists of 12 residues. V was cut by 8 bases and J by 8 bases, with 12 bases left in between. As DNA, the CDR3 is TGTGCCAGCTGGTCCGGCGGAGGGGAGCTGTTTTTT. This encodes CASWSGGGELFF.

V gene TRBV6-1 combines with J gene TRBJ1-5; D is unresolved. The CDR3 loop spans 13 amino acids. V lost 1 base and J lost 7, with 8 bases in between. The germline V gene encodes CDR1 MNHNS and CDR2 SASEGT. As DNA, the CDR3 is TGTGCCAGCAGTGAAGTTCCGTTCCAGCCCCAGCATTTT. It is translated as CASSEVPFQPQHF.

This clone was seen once. The chain has TRBV19 and TRBJ2-6; no definite D call. The CDR3 spans 15 residues. V lost 5 bases and J lost 0, with 8 bases in between. The germline gives CDR1 LNHDA, CDR2 SQIVND (reference sequence). The CDR3 sequence: CASSLSSSGANVLTF. The CDR3 DNA reads TGTGCCAGTAGTTTAAGTAGCTCTGGGGCCAACGTCCTGACTTTC.

This clone was observed once. The chain couples TRBV10-3 to TRBJ1-1; 7 bases map to TRBD1. CDR3 length: 14 residues. Germline CDR1 ENHRY, CDR2 SYGVKD. Germline trimming cut 10 bases from V and 6 bases from J; bases unmatched to any gene: 14. The CDR3 loop is CATCPAEGAAEAFF. The CDR3 DNA follows: TGTGCCACCTGCCCCGCGGAGGGGGCCGCTGAAGCTTTCTTT.

The chain uses TRBV5-1 and TRBJ2-5; D is possibly TRBD1 (5 bases). With 4 bases removed from V and 2 bases from J, the gap between germline ends came to 12 bases. This CDR3 has 14 amino acids. Looked up from germline, CDR1 is SGHRS and CDR2 is YFSETQ. The chain's CDR3 is CASSGVGVQETQYF. The CDR3 DNA reads as TGCGCCAGCAGCGGGGTAGGGGTACAAGAGACCCAGTACTTC. The full variable domain, with the rest looked up from reference TRBV5-1 and TRBJ2-5, is KAGVTQTPRYLIKTRGQQVTLSCSPISGHRSVSWYQQTPGQGLQFLFEYFSETQRNKGNFPGRFSGRQFSNSRSEMNVSTLELGDSALYLCASSGVGVQETQYFGPGTRLLVL.

J is TRBJ1-2 and V is TRBV11-2; 10 nucleotides align to TRBD1. CDR3 size: 15 residues. Germline V gene data show CDR1 as SGHAT and CDR2 as FQNNGV. Trimming at V came to 6 bases and at J to 4 bases, leaving 8 bases not matched to a gene. This CDR3 reads CASRKPGQGFYGYTF. The CDR3 DNA reads TGTGCCAGCAGAAAACCGGGACAGGGGTTCTATGGCTACACCTTC. The full variable domain, in which reference TRBV11-2 and TRBJ1-2 provide the parts outside the CDR3, is EAGVAQSPRYKIIEKRQSVAFWCNPISGHATLYWYQQILGQGPKLLIQFQNNGVVDDSQLPKDRFSAERLKGVDSTLKIQPAKLEDSAVYLCASRKPGQGFYGYTFGSGTRLTVV.

The chain has TRBV9 and TRBJ2-7; 11 nucleotides agree with TRBD2. The CDR3 is made up of 14 amino acids. V trimming: 4 bases; J trimming: 3 bases; junction bases outside the gene matches: 3. The germline V gene has CDR1 SGDLS and CDR2 YYNGEE. CDR3 coding DNA: TGTGCCAGCAGCATCGGGACTAGCGGCTACGAGCAGTACTTC. It specifies CASSIGTSGYEQYF.

The chain employs TRBV5-6 and TRBJ2-7, with TRBD1 matching over 7 bases. The CDR3 loop spans 14 amino acids. The V gene end was trimmed by 0 bases and the J gene end by 4 bases; junction bases not matched to a gene: 4. Germline loops: CDR1 SGHDT, CDR2 YYEEEE. CDR3 sequence reads: CASSLVDRMYEQYF. The DNA for the CDR3 is TGTGCCAGCAGCTTGGTGGACAGGATGTACGAGCAGTACTTC.

The chain couples TRBV28 to TRBJ1-3; the D is unclear. Germline loops: CDR1 MDHEN, CDR2 SYDVKM. There are 12 residues in the CDR3. Trimming left V 7 bases short and J 2 bases short, with 6 bases between. The CDR3 region is CASKEAGNTIYF. The CDR3 coding sequence is TGTGCCAGCAAAGAGGCTGGAAACACCATATATTTT.